The 28 T cell receptor beta chains below were found in one sample sequenced in a study of blood T cell repertoires in COVID-19 (dated by TCRdb to between 2020 and 2021). Libraries were constructed by the immunoSEQ multiplex PCR assay. TCRdb stores this immuneACCESS table with in-frame sequences only. Part of the clones is absent; in the studies checked, under half of the shortfall reflects unresolved V genes, and no reason is known for the rest. The sample profile shows some 190,000 clones; 80% to 90% of them were found once. In total, the top ten clones hold 5.1% of the sample. Material for sequencing was peripheral blood. The receptors stem from a woman in her 70s with active or convalescent COVID-19.

The V and J genes are TRBV7-9 and TRBJ2-1, with 12 bases identical to TRBD2. The CDR3 covers 14 residues. After removal of 5 bases from V and 10 bases from J, the junction contained 6 bases not matched to a gene. CDR1 is SEHNR, CDR2 FQNEAQ, per germline (reference sequence). The CDR3 DNA is TGTGCCAGCAGCCCGAGGCTAGCGGGAGGGGAGCAGTTCTTC. Protein sequence: CASSPRLAGGEQFF.

This chain connects TRBV5-1 to TRBJ1-1, with 8 bases aligning to TRBD1. Germline CDR1 SGHRS, CDR2 YFSETQ. The V segment lost 5 bases and the J segment 4 bases; nucleotides outside the gene matches: 10. CDR3 length: 15 residues. The CDR3 region has the DNA TGCGCCAGCAGGGCACAGACAGGGGAAGGCACTGAAGCTTTCTTT. It encodes CASRAQTGEGTEAFF.

J is TRBJ2-3 and V is TRBV27, with 11 bases identical to TRBD2. The CDR3 covers 18 residues. Germline V gene data show CDR1 as MNHEY and CDR2 as SMNVEV (reference sequence). Germline trimming cut 4 bases from V and 2 bases from J; bases unmatched to any gene: 11. The CDR3 is CASSSLPGTSGFTDTQYF. The CDR3 DNA reads TGTGCCAGCAGTTCCTTGCCCGGGACTAGCGGCTTCACAGATACGCAGTATTTT.

The chain recombines TRBV18 with TRBJ2-2, with 9 positions matching TRBD2. Trimming at V came to 2 bases and at J to 4 bases, leaving 2 bases not matched to a gene. This CDR3 has 15 amino acids. CDR1 and CDR2 from the germline V gene are KGHSH and LQKENI. The DNA of the CDR3 is TGTGCCAGCTCACCAGTAGCGGGAGTCACCGGGGAGCTGTTTTTT. Amino acid sequence: CASSPVAGVTGELFF.

The CDR3 sequence: CASSLVRVGTEAFF. Written as DNA, the CDR3 is TGTGCCAGCAGCTTAGTCAGGGTGGGCACTGAAGCTTTCTTT. The chain joins TRBV11-1 to TRBJ1-1; tentative D call: TRBD1 (5 bases). The V end was cut by 1 base, the J end by 4 bases, with 10 bases between. The germline V gene encodes CDR1 SGHAT and CDR2 FQDESV (reference sequence). This CDR3 is 14 amino acids long. Looking up the rest from reference TRBV11-1 and TRBJ1-1 gives the full variable domain: EAEVAQSPRYKITEKSQAVAFWCDPISGHATLYWYRQILGQGPELLVQFQDESVVDDSQLPKDRFSAERLKGVDSTLKIQPAELGDSAMYLCASSLVRVGTEAFFGQGTRLTVV.

The DNA of the CDR3 is TGTGCCAGCACCGGGACTTTAGGGAATGAGCAGTTCTTC. It encodes CASTGTLGNEQFF. The rearrangement links TRBV3-1 (or the pseudogene TRBV3-2) to TRBJ2-1; possible D gene TRBD2, 6 bases. Between the trimmed V and J ends, which lost 7 bases and 7 bases, there was a span of 14 bases. CDR1 LGHDT and CDR2 YNNKEL come from the germline V gene (reference sequence). This CDR3 is 13 amino acids long.

V usage is TRBV18 and J usage is TRBJ2-1; D gene ambiguous. Germline V gives CDR1 KGHSH, CDR2 LQKENI. The CDR3 covers 14 residues. The ends were cut back, 2 bases at V and 6 bases at J, with 11 bases in the middle. The CDR3 DNA is TGTGCCAGCTCACCATTGGGCAACACCAATGAGCAGTTCTTC. It encodes CASSPLGNTNEQFF.

V usage is TRBV10-3 and J usage is TRBJ1-5; D possibly corresponds to TRBD1 (5 bases). The CDR3 contains 13 residues. Looked up from germline, CDR1 is ENHRY and CDR2 is SYGVKD. V shed 6 bases and J shed 4 bases, with 10 bases lying between them. The CDR3 sequence: CAIRRDLNQPQHF. The CDR3 DNA sequence: TGTGCCATCAGGCGGGACTTAAATCAGCCCCAGCATTTT.

The chain carries TRBV6-5 and TRBJ2-5; possible D gene TRBD2, 5 bases. The CDR3 is made up of 14 amino acids. CDR1 and CDR2 (germline): MNHEY, SVGAGI. The germline V and J ends were trimmed by 3 bases and 4 bases, with 12 bases remaining between them. The CDR3 sequence is CASSYNSERETQYF. The CDR3 nucleotides read TGTGCCAGCAGTTATAATAGCGAACGAGAGACCCAGTACTTC.

This clone occurred a few times. This chain uses TRBV19 with TRBJ1-1; D gene ambiguous. This CDR3 comprises 17 residues. With 7 bases removed from V and 1 base from J, the gap between germline ends came to 22 bases. Per the germline V gene, CDR1 is LNHDA and CDR2 is SQIVND (reference sequence). The DNA for the CDR3 is TGTGCCAGTATCCCTCCTCTGGGCCCCCTCGGGAACACTGAAGCTTTCTTT. Protein sequence: CASIPPLGPLGNTEAFF. Using reference TRBV19 and TRBJ1-1 for the parts outside the CDR3, the full variable domain is DGGITQSPKYLFRKEGQNVTLSCEQNLNHDAMYWYRQDPGQGLRLIYYSQIVNDFQKGDIAEGYSVSREKKESFPLTVTSAQKNPTAFYLCASIPPLGPLGNTEAFFGQGTRLTVV.

In its sample, this clone was seen once. The V and J genes are TRBV19 and TRBJ1-5; TRBD1 matches 8 bases. CDR1 and CDR2 from the germline V gene are LNHDA and SQIVND (reference sequence). This CDR3 spans 18 amino acids. The V and J ends lost 7 bases and 3 bases, in that order; junction bases with no gene match: 17. CDR3 residues: CASTNDRIQGGHNQPQHF. CDR3 nucleotides: TGTGCCAGTACCAACGACCGTATACAGGGGGGCCACAATCAGCCCCAGCATTTT.

The rearrangement uses TRBV5-1 and TRBJ2-1; 7 bases are a match to TRBD1. The CDR3 is 16 residues long. Germline V gene lookup returns CDR1 SGHRS and CDR2 YFSETQ. Germline trimming cut 4 bases from V and 4 bases from J; bases unmatched to any gene: 11. The CDR3 region is CASSPRGNSPYNEQFF. CDR3 nucleotide sequence: TGCGCCAGCAGCCCCAGGGGGAATAGTCCTTACAATGAGCAGTTCTTC.

The chain employs TRBV4-1 and TRBJ2-7; 12 nucleotides match TRBD2. Germline V gives CDR1 MGHRA, CDR2 YSYEKL. This CDR3 spans 19 amino acids. V shed 1 base, J shed 4 bases, and the junction held 14 bases outside the gene matches. CDR3 residues: CASSQGSLAGGPSPYEQYF. The CDR3 DNA sequence: TGCGCCAGCAGCCAAGGTAGTCTAGCGGGAGGGCCCAGCCCTTACGAGCAGTACTTC.

The V and J genes are TRBV5-7 and TRBJ1-5; the D gene is possibly TRBD1 (6 bases). TRBV5-7 qualifies as an ORF whose function is uncertain. The CDR3 has 18 residues. The V end lost 5 bases, the J end lost 2 bases, and 23 bases lay between the germline ends. The CDR3 spells CASSLRAQGPKGNQPQHF. The CDR3, as DNA: TGTGCCAGCAGTCTACGCGCACAGGGCCCGAAGGGCAATCAGCCCCAGCATTTT.

V gene TRBV5-1 combines with J gene TRBJ2-1; TRBD2 matches 8 bases. CDR1 and CDR2 (germline): SGHRS, YFSETQ. The CDR3 has 17 residues. J gave up 1 base and V 1 base, and 7 bases lay outside the gene matches. CDR3 in amino acids: CASSLYLTSGSYNEQFF. The CDR3 DNA reads TGCGCCAGCAGCTTGTACCTTACTAGCGGATCCTACAATGAGCAGTTCTTC. Based on the CDR3 plus reference TRBV5-1 and TRBJ2-1, the full variable domain is KAGVTQTPRYLIKTRGQQVTLSCSPISGHRSVSWYQQTPGQGLQFLFEYFSETQRNKGNFPGRFSGRQFSNSRSEMNVSTLELGDSALYLCASSLYLTSGSYNEQFFGPGTRLTVL.

CDR3 protein: CASSPPTENYGYTF. For the CDR3, the DNA is TGTGCCAGCTCACCCCCGACAGAAAACTATGGCTACACCTTC. The chain is built from TRBV18 and TRBJ1-2; D possibly corresponds to TRBD1 (5 bases). This CDR3 is built from 14 residues. The V end was cut by 3 bases, the J end by 2 bases, with 10 bases between. Germline V gives CDR1 KGHSH, CDR2 LQKENI.

Here the CDR3 reads CASSSTGNEQFF. CDR3 DNA sequence: TGTGCCAGCAGTTCGACAGGGAATGAGCAGTTCTTC. This chain links TRBV12-3 or TRBV12-4 with TRBJ2-1; 7 nucleotides match TRBD1. V dropped 4 bases and J dropped 7; count of bases not matched to a gene: 1. The CDR3 has 12 amino acids.

The chain recombines TRBV9 with TRBJ1-2; TRBD1 aligns across 9 bases. The germline gives CDR1 SGDLS, CDR2 YYNGEE. Unmatched junction bases numbered 1, after V lost 4 bases and J lost 6 bases. CDR3 size: 12 residues. CDR3 coding DNA: TGTGCCAGCAGCACAGGGGGCGATGGCTACACCTTC. Translating it yields CASSTGGDGYTF.

The chain employs TRBV5-5 and TRBJ2-6, with D possibly matching TRBD1 (6 bases). Looked up from germline, CDR1 is SGHKS and CDR2 is YYEKEE (reference sequence). This CDR3 spans 15 amino acids. The ends were cut back, 4 bases at V and 0 bases at J, with 8 bases in the middle. This CDR3 reads CASSHRDSGANVLTF. The DNA of the CDR3 is TGTGCCAGCAGCCACAGGGACTCTGGGGCCAACGTCCTGACTTTC.

The chain employs TRBV5-1 and TRBJ2-1, with D possibly being TRBD1 (6 bases). The germline gives CDR1 SGHRS, CDR2 YFSETQ. Between the trimmed V and J ends, which lost 3 bases and 3 bases, there was a span of 13 bases. The CDR3 totals 15 residues. The CDR3 is CASSSGQILYNEQFF. Here the CDR3 DNA reads TGCGCCAGCAGCTCCGGACAGATCCTCTACAATGAGCAGTTCTTC.

The chain recombines TRBV27 with TRBJ2-1, with 11 bases aligning to TRBD2. With V trimmed by 5 bases and J by 2 bases, 5 bases remained unmatched. In germline, CDR1 is MNHEY, CDR2 SMNVEV (reference sequence). CDR3 length equals 16 residues. The CDR3 reads CASSPPTSGTYNEQFF. The CDR3 DNA reads TGTGCCAGCAGTCCGCCGACTAGCGGGACCTACAATGAGCAGTTCTTC.

The CDR3 reads CASSVGTGGGLRETQYF. For the CDR3, the DNA is TGTGCCAGCAGCGTAGGGACAGGGGGCGGGCTCCGCGAGACCCAGTACTTC. The chain joins TRBV9 to TRBJ2-5; TRBD1 matches 11 bases. The junction had 9 bases not matched to a gene; V was cut back by 0 bases and J by 5 bases. The CDR3 covers 17 residues. Germline V CDR1 and CDR2: SGDLS, YYNGEE. Drawing the rest from reference TRBV9 and TRBJ2-5, the complete variable domain is DSGVTQTPKHLITATGQRVTLRCSPRSGDLSVYWYQQSLDQGLQFLIQYYNGEERAKGNILERFSAQQFPDLHSELNLSSLELGDSALYFCASSVGTGGGLRETQYFGPGTRLLVL.

J is TRBJ2-5 and V is TRBV2, with 8 positions matching TRBD1. Trimming removed 0 bases from V and 4 bases from J; junction bases left unmatched: 7. This CDR3 is 16 amino acids long. The germline V gene has CDR1 SNHLY and CDR2 FYNNEI. The CDR3 loop reads CASSEALGRGRETQYF. CDR3 bases: TGTGCCAGCAGTGAAGCGCTGGGCAGGGGGCGAGAGACCCAGTACTTC.

The chain recombines TRBV7-2 with TRBJ1-1; 9 bases match TRBD1. The CDR3 has 16 amino acids. From germline, CDR1 is SGHTA and CDR2 FQGNSA. Germline trimming cut 3 bases from V and 4 bases from J; bases unmatched to any gene: 9. CDR3 in amino acids: CASSFGQGRSSTEAFF. For the CDR3, the DNA is TGTGCCAGCAGCTTCGGACAGGGGAGATCGAGCACTGAAGCTTTCTTT.

This chain uses TRBV7-3 with TRBJ2-2; D unclear. The CDR3 consists of 12 residues. Germline V lookup: CDR1 SGHTA, CDR2 FQGTGA. V lost 5 bases and J lost 5, with 6 bases in between. CDR3 sequence reads: CASSPATGELFF. The DNA of the CDR3 is TGTGCCAGCAGCCCTGCGACCGGGGAGCTGTTTTTT.

The rearrangement uses TRBV11-3 and TRBJ1-1; tentative D call: TRBD1 (6 bases). V gave up 0 bases and J gave up 9 bases, with 14 bases separating them. The CDR3 loop spans 14 amino acids. CDR1 is SGHNT and CDR2 is YENEEA in the germline V gene. The CDR3 DNA reads as TGTGCCAGCAGCTTAGATGGTTCGGACAGTCAAGCTTTCTTT. Amino acid sequence: CASSLDGSDSQAFF.

The V gene is TRBV19, the J gene TRBJ1-4; a possible D gene is TRBD1 (6 bases). V lost 6 bases and J lost 8, with 22 bases in between. The CDR3 totals 16 residues. Germline V gives CDR1 LNHDA, CDR2 SQIVND (reference sequence). The CDR3 here is CASSNTVRGTGEKLFF. The CDR3 DNA reads TGTGCCAGTAGCAATACCGTCAGGGGAACGGGAGAAAAACTGTTTTTT.

The chain is built from TRBV27 and TRBJ1-1; D is perhaps TRBD1 (6 bases). From germline, CDR1 is MNHEY and CDR2 SMNVEV (reference sequence). Trimming left V 3 bases short and J 0 bases short, with 8 bases between. This CDR3 has 14 amino acids. The CDR3 DNA reads as TGTGCCAGCAGTTTTAGGGGGTTGAACACTGAAGCTTTCTTT. Translation gives CASSFRGLNTEAFF.